This TCR beta chain was captured by sequencing in a study of post-analysis software for immune sequencing data. On the study more broadly: In terms of disease course, relapsing-remitting, secondary progressive and progressive-relapsing multiple sclerosis were included.

This clonotype was detected only a few times. Its specificity is unknown. Germline V gene lookup returns CDR1 SGHTA and CDR2 FQGTGA. V trimming: 5 bases; J trimming: 2 bases; junction bases outside the gene matches: 7. The CDR3 sequence is 15 residues long. General observations from the study: Significantly lower normalized Chao1 diversity was found in patients with multiple sclerosis relative to controls. Patients had higher frequencies than controls of a few TRBV segments, including TRBV5-6, TRBV5-1 and TRBV20-1.

TCR beta cDNA libraries had unique molecular identifiers. With about 0.95 to 11 million T cells as the source, a few hundred thousand cDNA molecules resulted. MiXCR, run by TCRdb on the PCR reads, gives a single entry per CDR3 protein. The profile covers over 300,000 distinct CDR3 sequences, with roughly 38% appearing a single time and around an eighth taken by the ten largest. V usage is TRBV7-3 and J usage is TRBJ2-3, with TRBD2 matching 7 bases. The sequenced material came from blood. This TCR derives from a girl aged 10 to 17 with multiple sclerosis. CDR3 region: CASSPDGRITDTQYF. The CDR3 bases are TGTGCCAGCAGCCCGGACGGGAGGATCACAGATACGCAGTATTTT.